Detailed here is one T cell receptor (beta chain). Seattle-derived patients entered the study during active infection and were followed longitudinally. These data are taken from a study of blood T cell repertoires in COVID-19. For the study at large: PBMCs, B-cell-depleted T cells, or T cells provided the cDNA or gDNA that made up the material.

The table came from immunoSEQ multiplex PCR; TCRdb's copy has only in-frame clones and leaves some out. Of almost 400,000 clones detected, over 75% appear once; the ten largest clones hold 2% to 2.5%. From germline, CDR1 is MDHEN and CDR2 SYDVKM. The CDR3 runs to 14 residues. Trimming left V 7 bases short and J 7 bases short, with 19 bases between. Sequencing was carried out using peripheral blood. The receptor was isolated from a woman in her fifties or sixties with COVID-19, enrolled during active disease. The chain joins TRBV28 to TRBJ1-1; D not resolved. Here the CDR3 reads CASTDIPGLVEAFF. The DNA of the CDR3 is TGTGCCAGCACTGATATTCCCGGACTTGTTGAAGCTTTCTTT.